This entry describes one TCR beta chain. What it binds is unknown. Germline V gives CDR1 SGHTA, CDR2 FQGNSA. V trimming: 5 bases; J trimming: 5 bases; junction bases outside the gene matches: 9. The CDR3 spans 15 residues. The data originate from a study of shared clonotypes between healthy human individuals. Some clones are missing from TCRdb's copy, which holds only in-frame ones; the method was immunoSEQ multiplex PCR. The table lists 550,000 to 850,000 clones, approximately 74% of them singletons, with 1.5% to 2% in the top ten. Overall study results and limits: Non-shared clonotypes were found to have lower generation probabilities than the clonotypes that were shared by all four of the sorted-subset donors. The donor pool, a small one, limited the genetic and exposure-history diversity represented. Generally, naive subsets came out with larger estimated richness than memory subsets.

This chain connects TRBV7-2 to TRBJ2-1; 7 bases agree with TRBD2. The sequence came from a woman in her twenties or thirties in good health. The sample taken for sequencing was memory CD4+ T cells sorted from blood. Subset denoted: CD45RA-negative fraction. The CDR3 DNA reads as TGTGCCAGCAGCCTCGGACTAGTAGTCGACAATGAGCAGTTCTTC. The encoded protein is CASSLGLVVDNEQFF.